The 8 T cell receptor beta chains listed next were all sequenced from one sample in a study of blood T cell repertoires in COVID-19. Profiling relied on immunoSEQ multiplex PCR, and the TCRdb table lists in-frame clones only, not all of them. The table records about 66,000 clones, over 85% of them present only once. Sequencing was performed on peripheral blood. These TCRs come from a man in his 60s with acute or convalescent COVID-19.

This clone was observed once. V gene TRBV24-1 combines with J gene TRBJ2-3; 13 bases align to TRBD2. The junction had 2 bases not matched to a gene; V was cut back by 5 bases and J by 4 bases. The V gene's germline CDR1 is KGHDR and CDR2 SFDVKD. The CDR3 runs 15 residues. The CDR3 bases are TGTGCCACCAGTGTAACTAGCGGGGGGGCAGATACGCAGTATTTT. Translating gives CATSVTSGGADTQYF.

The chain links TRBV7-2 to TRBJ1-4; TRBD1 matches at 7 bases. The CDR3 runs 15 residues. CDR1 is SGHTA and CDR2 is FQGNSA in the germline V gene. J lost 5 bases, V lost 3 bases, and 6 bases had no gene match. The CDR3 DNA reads TGTGCCAGCAGCTTTTACAGGGGTGGAAATGAAAAACTGTTTTTT. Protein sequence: CASSFYRGGNEKLFF.

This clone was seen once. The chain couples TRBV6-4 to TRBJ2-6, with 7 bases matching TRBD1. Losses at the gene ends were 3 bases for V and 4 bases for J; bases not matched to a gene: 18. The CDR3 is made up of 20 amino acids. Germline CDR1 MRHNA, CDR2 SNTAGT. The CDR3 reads CASSEVAAGGAIWGANVLTF. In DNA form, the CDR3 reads TGTGCCAGCAGTGAAGTGGCCGCAGGGGGTGCCATTTGGGGGGCCAACGTCCTGACTTTC.

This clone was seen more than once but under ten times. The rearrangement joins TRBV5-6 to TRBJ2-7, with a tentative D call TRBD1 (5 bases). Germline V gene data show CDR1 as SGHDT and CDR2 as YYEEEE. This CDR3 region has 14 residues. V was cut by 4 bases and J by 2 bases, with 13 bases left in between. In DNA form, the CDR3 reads TGTGCCAGCAGCCTCATGACAGTGCCCTACGAGCAGTACTTC. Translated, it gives CASSLMTVPYEQYF.

The CDR3 region is CVLEGQYF. The CDR3 nucleotides are TGTGTCTTGGAGGGGCAGTACTTC. The rearrangement joins TRBV21-1 to TRBJ2-7; TRBD2 is the table's D call, not checked against the DNA. TRBV21-1 constitutes a pseudogene. The CDR3 extends over 8 amino acids.

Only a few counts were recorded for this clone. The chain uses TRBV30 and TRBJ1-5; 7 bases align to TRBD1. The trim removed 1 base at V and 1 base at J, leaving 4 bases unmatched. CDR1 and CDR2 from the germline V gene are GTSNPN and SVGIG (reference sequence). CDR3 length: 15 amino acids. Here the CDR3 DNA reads TGTGCCTGGAGTGGGGGACAGAAAAGCAATCAGCCCCAGCATTTT. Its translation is CAWSGGQKSNQPQHF.

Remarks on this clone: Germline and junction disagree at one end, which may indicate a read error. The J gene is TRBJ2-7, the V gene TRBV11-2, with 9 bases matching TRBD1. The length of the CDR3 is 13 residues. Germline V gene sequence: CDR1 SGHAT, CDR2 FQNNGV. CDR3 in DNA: TGTGCCAGCAGCTTAGATATGGGGACAGGGAGGGGGTTC. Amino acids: CASSLDMGTGRGF.

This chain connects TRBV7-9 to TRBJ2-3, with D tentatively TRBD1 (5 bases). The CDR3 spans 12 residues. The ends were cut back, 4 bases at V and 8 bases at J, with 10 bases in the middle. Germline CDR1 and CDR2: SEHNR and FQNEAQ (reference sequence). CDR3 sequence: CASSSDQGTQYF. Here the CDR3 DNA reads TGTGCCAGCAGCTCCGATCAGGGTACGCAGTATTTT.